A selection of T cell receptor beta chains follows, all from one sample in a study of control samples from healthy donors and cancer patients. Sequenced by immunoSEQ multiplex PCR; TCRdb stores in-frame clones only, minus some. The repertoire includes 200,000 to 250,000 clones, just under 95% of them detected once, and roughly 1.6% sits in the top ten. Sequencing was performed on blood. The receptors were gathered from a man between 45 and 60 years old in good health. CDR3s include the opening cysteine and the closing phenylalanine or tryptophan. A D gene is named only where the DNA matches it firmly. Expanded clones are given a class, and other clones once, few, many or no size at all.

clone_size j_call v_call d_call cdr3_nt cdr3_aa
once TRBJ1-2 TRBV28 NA TGTGCCAGCACTCTAAGGGGATCTGGCTACACCTTC CASTLRGSGYTF
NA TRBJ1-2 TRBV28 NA TGTGCCAGCGGGCCCATCCGATATGGCTACACCTTC CASGPIRYGYTF
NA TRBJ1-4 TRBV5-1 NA TGCGCCAGCAGCTTGCAGGGGAGGGATGAAAAACTGTTTTTT CASSLQGRDEKLFF
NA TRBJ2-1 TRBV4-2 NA TGTGCCAGCAGCCAATCCAGTCATGAGCAGTTCTTC CASSQSSHEQFF
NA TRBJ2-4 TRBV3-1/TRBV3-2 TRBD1 TGTGCCAGCAGCCAAGGGTGGGACAGGGGGGCCAAAAACATTCAGTACTTC CASSQGWDRGAKNIQYF
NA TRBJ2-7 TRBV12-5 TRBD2 TGTGCTAGTGGTTTGTTAGCGGGGGGGCGGCGCGAGCAGTACTTC CASGLLAGGRREQYF
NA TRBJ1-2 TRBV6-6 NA TGTGCCAGCAGTCCCACAGGATTCTATGGCTACACCTTC CASSPTGFYGYTF
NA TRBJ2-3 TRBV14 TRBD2 TGTGCCAGCAGCCAACAGTTCGGGACTAGTGCGTATTTT CASSQQFGTSAYF
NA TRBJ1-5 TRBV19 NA TGTGCCAGTAGTAAGACAGATGGCAATCAGCCCCAGCATTTT CASSKTDGNQPQHF
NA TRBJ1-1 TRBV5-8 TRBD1 TGTGCCAGCAACTGGGACAGGGTCAGCACTGAAGCTTTCTTT CASNWDRVSTEAFF
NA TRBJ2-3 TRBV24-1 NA TGTGCCACCAGTACATTTGGGGACACAGATACGCAGTATTTT CATSTFGDTDTQYF
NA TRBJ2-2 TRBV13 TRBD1 TGTGCCAGCAGCTTAGGGACAGGGACCGGGGAGCTGTTTTTT CASSLGTGTGELFF
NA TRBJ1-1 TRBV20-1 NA TGCAGTGCTAGTGGCCCGGGGGGGGGTACTGAAGCTTTCTTT CSASGPGGGTEAFF
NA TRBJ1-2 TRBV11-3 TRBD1 TGTGCCAGCAGCTTAGCACAGGGGGAATATGGCTACACCTTC CASSLAQGEYGYTF
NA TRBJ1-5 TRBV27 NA TGTGCCAGCAGTTTAGAGTCCACGAATCAGCCCCAGCATTTT CASSLESTNQPQHF
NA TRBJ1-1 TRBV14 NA TGTGCCAGCAGCCATAAATTGGAGGGTGAAGCTTTCTTT CASSHKLEGEAFF
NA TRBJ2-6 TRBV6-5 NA TGTGCCAGCAGTCCAGCGCCCGGGACCAACGTCCTGACTTTC CASSPAPGTNVLTF
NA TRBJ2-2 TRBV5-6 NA TGTGCCAGCAGCTTGTGGTTGGGGGTGAACACCGGGGAGCTGTTTTTT CASSLWLGVNTGELFF
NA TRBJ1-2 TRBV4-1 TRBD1 TGCGCCAGCAGCCAAGATCCGGGACAGCTCTATGGCTACACCTTC CASSQDPGQLYGYTF
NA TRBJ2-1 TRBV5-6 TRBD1 TGTGCCAGCAGCCCAACTACAGGGGGCTCCTACAATGAGCAGTTCTTC CASSPTTGGSYNEQFF
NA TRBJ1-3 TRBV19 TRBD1 TGTGCCAGTAGTTCCGTCCCGGGACAGGGGTCCTCTGGAAACACCATATATTTT CASSSVPGQGSSGNTIYF
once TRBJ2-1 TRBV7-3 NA TGTGCCAGCAGCCCCCGGGAAGGGGGAAGCTCCTACAATGAGCAGTTCTTC CASSPREGGSSYNEQFF
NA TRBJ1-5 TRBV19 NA TGTGCCAGTAGTCCCGACAGGAATCAGCCCCAGCATTTT CASSPDRNQPQHF
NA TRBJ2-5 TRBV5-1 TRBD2 TGCGCCAGCAGCTTTGGTGGGACTAGCGGGGGAGAGACCCAGTACTTC CASSFGGTSGGETQYF
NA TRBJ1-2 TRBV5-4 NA TGTGCCAGCAGCTTCCGGCAGGGAGTCCATGGCTACACCTTC CASSFRQGVHGYTF
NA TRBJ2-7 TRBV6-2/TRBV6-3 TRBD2 TGTGCCAGCAGCCGACCGGCGGGGGACGAGCAGTACTTC CASSRPAGDEQYF
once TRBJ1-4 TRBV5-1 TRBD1 TGCGCCAGCAGCTTGGGGGACAGGGTAGGAACTAATGAAAAACTGTTTTTT CASSLGDRVGTNEKLFF
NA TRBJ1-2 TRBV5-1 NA TGCGCCAGCAGCAGGGACGCGGGAGGAGATGGCTACACCTTC CASSRDAGGDGYTF
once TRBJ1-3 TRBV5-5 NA TGTGCCAGCAGCTTGGTCGGAGATCTCAGAAACACCATATATTTT CASSLVGDLRNTIYF
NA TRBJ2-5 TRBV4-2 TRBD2 TGTGCCAGCAGCCTCTCAGGGACTAGCGGGGGTGTGACCCAGTACTTC CASSLSGTSGGVTQYF
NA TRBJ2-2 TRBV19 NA TGTGCCAGTAGTCTTGGACGGATAAACACCGGGGAGCTGTTTTTT CASSLGRINTGELFF
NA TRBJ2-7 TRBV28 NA TGTGCCAGCAGTTCCTTCAGTCTAACAGGCTCCTACGAGCAGTACTTC CASSSFSLTGSYEQYF
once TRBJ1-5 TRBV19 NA TGTGCCGGAGGGACGGTAAATCAGCCCCAGCATTTT CAGGTVNQPQHF
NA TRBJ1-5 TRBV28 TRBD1 TGTGCCAGCAGTTTTGGGTCCGGGACAGCTAAATGGGCCCAGCATTTT CASSFGSGTAKWAQHF
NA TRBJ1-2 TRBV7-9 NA TGTGCCAGCAGCTTAGCTCCCCAGGCAGATGGAGGGACCGGCTACACCTTC CASSLAPQADGGTGYTF
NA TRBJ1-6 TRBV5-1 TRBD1 TGCGCCAGCAGCGCGGACAGGATTTATAATTCACCCCTCCACTTT CASSADRIYNSPLHF
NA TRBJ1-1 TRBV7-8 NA TGTGCCAGCAGAATTGCTGGCAGGGCCATGAACACTGAAGCTTTCTTT CASRIAGRAMNTEAFF
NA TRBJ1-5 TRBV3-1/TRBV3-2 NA TGTGCCAGCAGGGCGGGGGGGGATCAGCCCCAGCATTTT CASRAGGDQPQHF
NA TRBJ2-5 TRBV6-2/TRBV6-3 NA TGTGCCAGCAGTTACTCGATTGCGGGAAACCAAGAGACCCAGTACTTC CASSYSIAGNQETQYF
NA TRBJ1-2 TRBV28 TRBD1 TGTGCCAGCAGCACAGGGGGAGTTAACTATGGCTACACCTTC CASSTGGVNYGYTF
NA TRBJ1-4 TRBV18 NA TGTGCCAGCTCCCTTCTTGCGGGTCCTGCAACTAATGAAAAACTGTTTTTT CASSLLAGPATNEKLFF
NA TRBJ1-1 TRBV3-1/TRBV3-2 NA TGTGCCAGCAGCCAAGTAGTGAGTGTAGAAGCTTTCTTT CASSQVVSVEAFF
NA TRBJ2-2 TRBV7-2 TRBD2 TGTGCCAGCAGCATCAGCGGGGGGGCCACCGGGGAGCTGTTTTTT CASSISGGATGELFF
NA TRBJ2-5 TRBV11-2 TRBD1 TGTGCCAGCAGCCCGGGGACAGGGAGAGAGACCCAGTACTTC CASSPGTGRETQYF
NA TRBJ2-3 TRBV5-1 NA TGCGCCAGCAGCTTAACCCCTTCCCAAGATACGCAGTATTTT CASSLTPSQDTQYF
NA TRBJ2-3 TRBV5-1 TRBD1 TGCGCCAGCAGCCCGAGGGGACAGCGTTTCACAGATACGCAGTATTTT CASSPRGQRFTDTQYF